The T cell receptor (beta chain) under discussion was sequenced for a study of CD8+CD57+ T cells in acquired aplastic anemia. Study findings and constraints: Patients showed no significant difference from controls in CD8+ Simpson's diversity. Approximately 30 was the count of CD8+ CDR3 sequences that patients shared with controls.

This clonotype was recorded only once. Its cognate antigen is unknown. Profiling of TCR beta VDJ combinations and CDR3 sequences used genomic DNA as template. TCRdb re-analysed the reads in MiXCR, keeping a single row per CDR3 protein. Of 260,000 or so distinct CDR3 sequences in the sample, around 43% are singletons; the top ten hold 6.5% to 8%. The CDR3 loop spans 18 amino acids. Per the germline V gene, CDR1 is MGHDK and CDR2 is SYGVNS. Trimming took 11 bases from V and 0 from J, leaving 26 bases between them. The sequenced patients had an expansion of CD8+CD57+ cells seen by flow cytometry. The sequence derives from a human donor with aplastic anemia. The sample consisted of sorted CD4+, CD8+, or CD8+CD57+ T cells (not recorded which) from PBMCs. V gene TRBV25-1 combines with J gene TRBJ2-1, with D possibly being TRBD1 or TRBD2 (6 bases each). CDR3 protein: CALGGGMKTRSSYNEQFF. CDR3 DNA sequence: TGTGCCCTCGGAGGGGGGATGAAAACCCGGAGCTCCTACAATGAGCAGTTCTTC.